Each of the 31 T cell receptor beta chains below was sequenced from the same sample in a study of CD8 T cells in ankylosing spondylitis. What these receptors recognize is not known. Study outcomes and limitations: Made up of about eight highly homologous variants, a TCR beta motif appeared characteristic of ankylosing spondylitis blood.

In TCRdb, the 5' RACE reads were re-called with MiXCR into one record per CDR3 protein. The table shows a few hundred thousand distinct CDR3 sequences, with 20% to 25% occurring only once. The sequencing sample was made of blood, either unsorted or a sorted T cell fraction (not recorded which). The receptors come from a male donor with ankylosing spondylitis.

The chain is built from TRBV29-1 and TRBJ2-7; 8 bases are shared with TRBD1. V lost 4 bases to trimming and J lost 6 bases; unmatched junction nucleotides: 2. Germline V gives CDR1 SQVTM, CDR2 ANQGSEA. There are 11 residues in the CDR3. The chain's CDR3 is CSVGTGSEQYF. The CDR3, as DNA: TGCAGCGTTGGGACAGGGAGCGAGCAGTACTTC.

The CDR3 sequence: CASSAAAGGGYEQYF. Written as DNA, the CDR3 is TGTGCCAGCAGCGCTGCGGCTGGGGGCGGTTACGAGCAGTACTTC. The V call is TRBV7-8, the J call TRBJ2-7; a possible D gene is TRBD1 (6 bases). V was clipped by 5 bases and J by 4 bases, with 18 bases between them. This CDR3 is 15 amino acids long. CDR1 and CDR2 (germline): SGHVS, FQNEAQ.

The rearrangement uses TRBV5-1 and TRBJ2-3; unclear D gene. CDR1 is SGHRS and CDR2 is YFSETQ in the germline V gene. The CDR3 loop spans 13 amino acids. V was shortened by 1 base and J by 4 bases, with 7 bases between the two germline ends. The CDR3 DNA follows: TGCGCCAGCAGCTTGCGTCTTTCAGATACGCAGTATTTT. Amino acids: CASSLRLSDTQYF.

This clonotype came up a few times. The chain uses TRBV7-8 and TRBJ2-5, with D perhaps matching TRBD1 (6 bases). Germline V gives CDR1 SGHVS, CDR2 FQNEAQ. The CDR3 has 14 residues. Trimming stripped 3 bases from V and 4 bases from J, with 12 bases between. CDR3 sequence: CASSFTGSGETQYF. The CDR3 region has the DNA TGTGCCAGCAGCTTCACAGGGTCGGGAGAGACCCAGTACTTC.

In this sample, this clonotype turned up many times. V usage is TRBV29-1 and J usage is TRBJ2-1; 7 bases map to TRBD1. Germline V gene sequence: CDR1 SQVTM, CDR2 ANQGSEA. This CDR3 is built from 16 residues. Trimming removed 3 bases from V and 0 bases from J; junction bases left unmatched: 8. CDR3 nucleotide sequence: TGCAGCGTTGAGCTCGACAGGGCGATCTCCTACAATGAGCAGTTCTTC. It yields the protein CSVELDRAISYNEQFF.

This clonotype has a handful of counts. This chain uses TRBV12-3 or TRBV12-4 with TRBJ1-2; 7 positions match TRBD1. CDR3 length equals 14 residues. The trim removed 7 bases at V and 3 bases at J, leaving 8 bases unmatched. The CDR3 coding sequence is TGTGCCAGCAAGCGACAGGGCGCTCACTATGGCTACACCTTC. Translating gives CASKRQGAHYGYTF.

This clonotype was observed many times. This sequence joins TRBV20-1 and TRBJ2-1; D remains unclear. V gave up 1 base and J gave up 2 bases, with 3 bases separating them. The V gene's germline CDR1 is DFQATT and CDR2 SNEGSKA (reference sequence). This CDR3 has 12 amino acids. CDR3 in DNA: TGCAGTGCTAGAGGGCCCTACAATGAGCAGTTCTTC. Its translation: CSARGPYNEQFF.

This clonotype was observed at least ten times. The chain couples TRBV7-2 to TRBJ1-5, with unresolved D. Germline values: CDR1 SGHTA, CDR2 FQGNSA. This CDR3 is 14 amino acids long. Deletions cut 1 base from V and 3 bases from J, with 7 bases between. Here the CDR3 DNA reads TGTGCCAGCAGCTTAGACGGATACAATCAGCCCCAGCATTTT. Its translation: CASSLDGYNQPQHF.

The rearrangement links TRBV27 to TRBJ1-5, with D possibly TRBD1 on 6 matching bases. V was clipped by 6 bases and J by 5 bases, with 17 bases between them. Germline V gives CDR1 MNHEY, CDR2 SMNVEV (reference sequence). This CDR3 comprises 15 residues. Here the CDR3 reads CASRAFRNRDQPQHF. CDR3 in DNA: TGTGCCAGCAGAGCCTTCAGGAACAGGGATCAGCCCCAGCATTTT.

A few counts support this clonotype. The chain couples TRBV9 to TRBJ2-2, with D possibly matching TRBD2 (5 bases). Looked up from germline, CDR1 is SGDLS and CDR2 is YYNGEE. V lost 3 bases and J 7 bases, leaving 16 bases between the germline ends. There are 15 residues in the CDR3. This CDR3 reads CASSALLDPLGELFF. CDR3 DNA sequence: TGTGCCAGCAGCGCCCTACTAGACCCCCTCGGGGAGCTGTTTTTT. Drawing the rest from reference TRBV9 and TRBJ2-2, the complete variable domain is DSGVTQTPKHLITATGQRVTLRCSPRSGDLSVYWYQQSLDQGLQFLIQYYNGEERAKGNILERFSAQQFPDLHSELNLSSLELGDSALYFCASSALLDPLGELFFGEGSRLTVL.

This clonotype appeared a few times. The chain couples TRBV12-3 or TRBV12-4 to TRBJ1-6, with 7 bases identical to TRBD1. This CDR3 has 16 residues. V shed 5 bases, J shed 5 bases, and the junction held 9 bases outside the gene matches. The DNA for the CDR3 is TGTGCCAGCAGTGGACCAGGGGGGTCGGATAATTCACCCCTCCACTTT. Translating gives CASSGPGGSDNSPLHF.

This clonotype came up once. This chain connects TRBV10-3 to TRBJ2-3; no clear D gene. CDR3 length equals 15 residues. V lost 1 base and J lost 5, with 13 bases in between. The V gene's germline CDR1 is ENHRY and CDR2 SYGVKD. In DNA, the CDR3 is TGTGCCATCAGTGAGTTGGTAAGGGATGGAGATACGCAGTATTTT. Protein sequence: CAISELVRDGDTQYF.

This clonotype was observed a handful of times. CDR3 nucleotide sequence: TGTGCCAGCAGCCCCCAGGGGGGGCAGGGGAAAGAGACCCAGTACTTC. It yields the protein CASSPQGGQGKETQYF. The chain combines TRBV9 with TRBJ2-5; D possibly uses TRBD1 or TRBD2 (7 bases each). V shed 4 bases and J shed 3 bases, with 19 bases lying between them. CDR1 is SGDLS, CDR2 YYNGEE, per germline. This CDR3 is 16 amino acids long.

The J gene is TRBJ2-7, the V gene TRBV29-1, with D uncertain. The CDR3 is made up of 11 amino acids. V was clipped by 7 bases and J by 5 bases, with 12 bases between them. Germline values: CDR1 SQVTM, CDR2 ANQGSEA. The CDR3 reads CSALTWDEQYF. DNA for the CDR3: TGCAGCGCCCTTACTTGGGACGAGCAGTACTTC.

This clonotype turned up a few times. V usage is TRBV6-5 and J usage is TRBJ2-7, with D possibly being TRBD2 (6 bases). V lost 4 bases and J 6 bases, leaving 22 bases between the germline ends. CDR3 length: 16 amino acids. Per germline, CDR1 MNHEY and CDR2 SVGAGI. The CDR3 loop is CASSSPLAGLDPEQYF. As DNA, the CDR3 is TGTGCCAGCAGTTCCCCGTTGGCGGGGCTCGATCCCGAGCAGTACTTC.

This CDR3 is CASSPAGGYGNTIYF. The CDR3 nucleotides read TGTGCCAGCAGCCCCGCCGGAGGGTATGGAAACACCATATATTTT. The chain recombines TRBV7-3 with TRBJ1-3; D remains ambiguous. The germline V gene has CDR1 SGHTA and CDR2 FQGTGA. CDR3 size: 15 residues. The ends were cut back, 5 bases at V and 3 bases at J, with 14 bases in the middle.

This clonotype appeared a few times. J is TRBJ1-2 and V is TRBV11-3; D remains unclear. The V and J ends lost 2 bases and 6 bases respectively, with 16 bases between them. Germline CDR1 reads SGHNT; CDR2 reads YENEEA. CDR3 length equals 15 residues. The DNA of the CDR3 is TGTGCCAGCAGCTTAAGGCGTAATGGGGTCGATGGCTACACCTTC. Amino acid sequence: CASSLRRNGVDGYTF. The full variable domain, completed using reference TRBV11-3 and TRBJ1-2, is EAGVVQSPRYKIIEKKQPVAFWCNPISGHNTLYWYLQNLGQGPELLIRYENEEAVDDSQLPKDRFSAERLKGVDSTLKIQPAELGDSAVYLCASSLRRNGVDGYTFGSGTRLTVV.

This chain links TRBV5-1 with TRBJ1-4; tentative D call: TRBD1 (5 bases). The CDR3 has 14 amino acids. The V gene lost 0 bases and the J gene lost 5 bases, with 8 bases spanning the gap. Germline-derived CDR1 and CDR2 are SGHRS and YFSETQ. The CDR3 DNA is TGCGCCAGCAGCTTGGCAGGGAGGAATGAAAAACTGTTTTTT. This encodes CASSLAGRNEKLFF.

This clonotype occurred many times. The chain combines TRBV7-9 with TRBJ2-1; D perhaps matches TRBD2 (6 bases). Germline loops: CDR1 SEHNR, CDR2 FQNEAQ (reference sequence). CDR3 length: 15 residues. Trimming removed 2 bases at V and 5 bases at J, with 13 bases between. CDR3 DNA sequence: TGTGCCAGCAGCTTAATTGCGGGAACCCACAATGAGCAGTTCTTC. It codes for CASSLIAGTHNEQFF.

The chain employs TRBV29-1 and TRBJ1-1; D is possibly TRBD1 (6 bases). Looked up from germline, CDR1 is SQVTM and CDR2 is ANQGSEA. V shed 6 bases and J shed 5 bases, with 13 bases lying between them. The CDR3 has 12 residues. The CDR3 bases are TGCAGCGTACAGGGACCGGAGACTGAAGCTTTCTTT. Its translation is CSVQGPETEAFF. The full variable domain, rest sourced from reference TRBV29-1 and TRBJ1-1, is SAVISQKPSRDICQRGTSLTIQCQVDSQVTMMFWYRQQPGQSLTLIATANQGSEATYESGFVIDKFPISRPNLTFSTLTVSNMSPEDSSIYLCSVQGPETEAFFGQGTRLTVV.

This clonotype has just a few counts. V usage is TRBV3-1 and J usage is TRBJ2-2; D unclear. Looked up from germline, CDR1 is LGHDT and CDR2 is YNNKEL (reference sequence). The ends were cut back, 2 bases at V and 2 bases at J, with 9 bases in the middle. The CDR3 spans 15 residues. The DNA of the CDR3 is TGTGCCAGCAGCCAACGGCTCACTAACACCGGGGAGCTGTTTTTT. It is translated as CASSQRLTNTGELFF.

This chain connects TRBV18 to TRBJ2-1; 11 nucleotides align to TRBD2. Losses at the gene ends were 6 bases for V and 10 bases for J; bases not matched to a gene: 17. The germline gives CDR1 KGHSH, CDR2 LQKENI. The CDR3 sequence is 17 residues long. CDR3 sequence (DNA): TGTGCCAGCTCGCCGCGTTCCGGGACTAGCGGAAGTTGGGAGCAGTTCTTC. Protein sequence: CASSPRSGTSGSWEQFF. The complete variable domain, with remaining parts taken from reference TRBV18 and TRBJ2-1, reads NAGVMQNPRHLVRRRGQEARLRCSPMKGHSHVYWYRQLPEEGLKFMVYLQKENIIDESGMPKERFSAEFPKEGPSILRIQQVVRGDSAAYFCASSPRSGTSGSWEQFFGPGTRLTVL.

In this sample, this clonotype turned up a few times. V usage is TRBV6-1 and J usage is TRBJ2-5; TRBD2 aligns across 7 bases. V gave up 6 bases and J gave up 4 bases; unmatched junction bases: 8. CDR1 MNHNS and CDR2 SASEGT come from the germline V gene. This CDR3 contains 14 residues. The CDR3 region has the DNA TGTGCCAGCAGGCGGGAGCGGGTAGGAGAGACCCAGTACTTC. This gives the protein CASRRERVGETQYF.

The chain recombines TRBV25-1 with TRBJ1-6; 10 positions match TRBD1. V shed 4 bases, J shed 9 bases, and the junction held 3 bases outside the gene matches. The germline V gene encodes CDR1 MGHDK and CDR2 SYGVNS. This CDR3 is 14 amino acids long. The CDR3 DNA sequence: TGTGCCAGCAGTGGACGGACAGGGGGTTCACCCCTCCACTTT. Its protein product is CASSGRTGGSPLHF.

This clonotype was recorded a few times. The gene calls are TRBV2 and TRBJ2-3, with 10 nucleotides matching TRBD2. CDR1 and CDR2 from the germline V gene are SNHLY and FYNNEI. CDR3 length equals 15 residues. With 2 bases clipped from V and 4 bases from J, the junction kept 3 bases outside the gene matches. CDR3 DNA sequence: TGTGCCAGCAGTGAACTAGCGGGAGACCCAGATACGCAGTATTTT. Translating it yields CASSELAGDPDTQYF.

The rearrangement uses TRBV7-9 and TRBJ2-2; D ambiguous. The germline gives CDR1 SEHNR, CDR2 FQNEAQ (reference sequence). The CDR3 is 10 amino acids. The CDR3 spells CFSSGGELFF. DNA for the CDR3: TGTTTTTCGTCCGGCGGGGAGCTGTTTTTT.

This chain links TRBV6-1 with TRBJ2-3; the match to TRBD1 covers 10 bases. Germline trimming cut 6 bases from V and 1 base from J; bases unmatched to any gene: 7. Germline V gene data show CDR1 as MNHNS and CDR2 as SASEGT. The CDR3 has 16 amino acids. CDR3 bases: TGTGCCAGCAGCCAACGACAGGGGGCCGGCACAGATACGCAGTATTTT. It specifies CASSQRQGAGTDTQYF.

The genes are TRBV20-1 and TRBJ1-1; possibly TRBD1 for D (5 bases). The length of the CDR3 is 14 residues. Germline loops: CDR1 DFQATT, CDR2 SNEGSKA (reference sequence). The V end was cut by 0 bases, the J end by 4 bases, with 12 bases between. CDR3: CSARDGVGGTEAFF. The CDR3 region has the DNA TGCAGTGCTAGAGACGGGGTTGGGGGCACTGAAGCTTTCTTT.

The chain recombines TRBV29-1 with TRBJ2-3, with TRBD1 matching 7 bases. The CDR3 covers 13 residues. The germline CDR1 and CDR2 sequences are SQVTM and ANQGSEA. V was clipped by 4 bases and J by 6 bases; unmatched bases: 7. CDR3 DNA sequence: TGCAGCGTTGGGGACAGTGGCATCGATACGCAGTATTTT. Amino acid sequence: CSVGDSGIDTQYF.

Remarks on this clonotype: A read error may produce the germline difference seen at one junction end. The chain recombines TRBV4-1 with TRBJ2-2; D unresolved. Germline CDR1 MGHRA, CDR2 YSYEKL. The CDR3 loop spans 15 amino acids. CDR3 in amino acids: CASSQERTKTGELFF. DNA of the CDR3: TGCGCCAGCAGCCAAGAGAGGACGAAAACCGGGGAGCTGTTTTTT.

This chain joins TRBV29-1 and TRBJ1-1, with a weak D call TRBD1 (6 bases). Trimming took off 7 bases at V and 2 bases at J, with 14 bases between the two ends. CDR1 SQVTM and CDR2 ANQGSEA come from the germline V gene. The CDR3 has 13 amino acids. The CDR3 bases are TGCAGCGCAGACACAGGGATAAACACTGAAGCTTTCTTT. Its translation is CSADTGINTEAFF.